This TCR beta chain was documented in a study of blood T cell repertoires in COVID-19. Study details: From the United States, Italy and Spain came samples of acute and convalescent COVID-19. PBMCs, B-cell-depleted T cells, or T cells were the source of the cDNA or gDNA that made up the material.

In the authors' methods: Amplification of reference gene primers provided the estimated nucleated cell counts. Only in-frame clones appear in the TCRdb table, and some are missing; sequencing was by immunoSEQ multiplex PCR. Clonal size and the V and J genes are those of that table, whereas D and trimming came from the DNA. The data hold about 210,000 clones, with about 89% observed a single time. Germline V gene data show CDR1 as LNHDA and CDR2 as SQIVND (reference sequence). Trimming took 10 bases from V and 1 from J, leaving 16 bases between them. CDR3 length: 14 amino acids. The J gene is TRBJ1-1, the V gene TRBV19; D gene ambiguous. The receptor's source is a woman aged 40 to 50 with acute or convalescent COVID-19. Sequencing was carried out using peripheral blood. The CDR3 DNA is TGTGCCACCCAAGCCGCCGGTTCGAACACTGAAGCTTTCTTT. Translation gives CATQAAGSNTEAFF.